This is a list of T cell receptor beta chains from one sample in a study of T-cell memory formation after mild COVID-19. Via MiXCR, TCRdb re-called the 5' RACE reads, giving one row per CDR3 protein. The profile covers under 300,000 distinct CDR3 sequences, with about 20% appearing a single time and about 23% taken by the ten largest. Source material: PBMCs or a T cell subset sorted from them (not recorded which). The receptor set was obtained from a man aged 18 to 29 who had mild COVID-19 (a few samples of this study predate the infection). Cell type and time point are not known. Each CDR3 is given with its conserved first and last residue. D genes are given only for firm matches. The size of a clone is reported for some rows only, either as once, few or many, or as a class for expanded clones.

>TRBV12-3/TRBV12-4|.|TRBJ2-2|TRBD1
TGTGCCAGCAGTTCGGACAGGGGAAACACCGGGGAGCTGTTTTTT
CASSSDRGNTGELFF
>TRBV27|.|TRBJ2-3|TRBD1
TGTGCCAGCAGTCCGAGACAGGGTATCCCTCGCACAGATACGCAGTATTTT
CASSPRQGIPRTDTQYF
>TRBV5-5|.|TRBJ2-3|.
TGTGCCAGCAGCCGTACCACAGATACGCAGTATTTT
CASSRTTDTQYF
>TRBV12-3/TRBV12-4|many|TRBJ2-1|TRBD1
TGTGCCAGCAGCTACAGGGGTTTGGACAATGAGCAGTTCTTC
CASSYRGLDNEQFF
>TRBV12-3/TRBV12-4|.|TRBJ2-1|.
TGTGCCAGCAGTTTTTTGCCAGTCAATGAGCAGTTCTTC
CASSFLPVNEQFF
>TRBV9|few|TRBJ1-1|.
TGTGCCAGCAGCGTAGCTGGGAACACTGAAGCTTTCTTT
CASSVAGNTEAFF
>TRBV28|.|TRBJ2-1|.
TGTGCCAGCCCTCCCCGCGGAGAGCGGCACTCCTACAATGAGCAGTTCTTC
CASPPRGERHSYNEQFF
>TRBV6-5|few|TRBJ1-5|TRBD1
TGTGCCAGCAGCTATGACAGGGGGGACCAGCCCCAGCATTTT
CASSYDRGDQPQHF
>TRBV4-1|.|TRBJ2-4|.
TGCGCCAGCAGCCCCTATATTGGTGAGGCAGGGGTCATTCAGTACTTC
CASSPYIGEAGVIQYF
>TRBV7-9|few|TRBJ1-5|.
TGTGCCAGCAGCCCGGGCCTTTTT
CASSPGLF
>TRBV6-2/TRBV6-3|.|TRBJ1-5|.
TGTGCCAGCAGTTGGCGGGGGGTGGATCAGCCCCAGCATTTT
CASSWRGVDQPQHF
>TRBV6-2/TRBV6-3|few|TRBJ2-3|.
TGTGCCAGCAGTTACCCTGTGGGTACGCAGTATTTT
CASSYPVGTQYF
>TRBV5-1|.|TRBJ1-2|.
TGCGCCAGCAGCGGTACCAGTAGGGGACATGGCGACGGCTACACCTTC
CASSGTSRGHGDGYTF
>TRBV4-2|few|TRBJ2-7|.
TGTGCCAGCAGCCAGGGTAACGAGCAGTACTTC
CASSQGNEQYF
>TRBV10-2|many|TRBJ2-2|TRBD2
TGCGCCAGCCGAACTAGCGGGGGGCCGGGCGGGGAGCTGTTTTTT
CASRTSGGPGGELFF
>TRBV7-2|.|TRBJ1-6|.
TGTGCCAGCAGCTCTGTCCGGGGATTAGGGACTTCACCCCTCCACTTT
CASSSVRGLGTSPLHF
>TRBV6-6|many|TRBJ2-1|.
TGTGCCAGCAGTCCAGGGGCGAATGAGCAGTTCTTC
CASSPGANEQFF
>TRBV7-2|many|TRBJ2-2|.
TGTGCCAGCAGCTTAGACCTGGGGAACACCGGGGAGCTGTTTTTT
CASSLDLGNTGELFF
>TRBV3-1|.|TRBJ2-5|TRBD1
TGTGCCAGCCGGACAGGGGGCCGGGAGACCCAGTACTTC
CASRTGGRETQYF
>TRBV6-6|.|TRBJ2-1|TRBD1
TGTGCCAGCAGTTACTCTCTCTCTTTTGGGACAGGGCTGGTCAATGAGCAGTTCTTC
CASSYSLSFGTGLVNEQFF
>TRBV10-3|.|TRBJ2-2|TRBD2
TGTGCCATCAGTGCTCCTAGCGGGGGGACCGGGGAGCTGTTTTTT
CAISAPSGGTGELFF
>TRBV12-3/TRBV12-4|many|TRBJ1-1|.
TGTGCCAGCAGTTTCAGCGGGGCCACTGAAGCTTTCTTT
CASSFSGATEAFF